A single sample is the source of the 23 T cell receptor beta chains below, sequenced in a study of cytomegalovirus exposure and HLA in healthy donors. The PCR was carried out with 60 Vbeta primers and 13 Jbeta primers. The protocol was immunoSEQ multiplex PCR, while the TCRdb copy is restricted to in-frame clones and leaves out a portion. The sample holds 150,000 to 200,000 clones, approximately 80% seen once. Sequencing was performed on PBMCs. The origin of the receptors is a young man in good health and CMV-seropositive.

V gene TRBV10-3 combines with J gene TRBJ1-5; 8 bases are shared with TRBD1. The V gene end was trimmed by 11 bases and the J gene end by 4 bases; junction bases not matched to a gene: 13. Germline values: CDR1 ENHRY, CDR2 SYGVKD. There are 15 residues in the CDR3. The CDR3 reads CAVRGGTGPNQPQHF. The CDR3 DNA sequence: TGTGCCGTGAGAGGCGGGACAGGACCAAATCAGCCCCAGCATTTT.

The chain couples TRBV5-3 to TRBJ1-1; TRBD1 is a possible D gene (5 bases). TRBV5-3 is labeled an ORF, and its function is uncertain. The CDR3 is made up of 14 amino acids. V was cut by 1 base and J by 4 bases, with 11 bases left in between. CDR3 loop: CARSLRGRGTEAFF. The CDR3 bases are TGTGCCAGAAGCTTGAGGGGTAGGGGCACTGAAGCTTTCTTT.

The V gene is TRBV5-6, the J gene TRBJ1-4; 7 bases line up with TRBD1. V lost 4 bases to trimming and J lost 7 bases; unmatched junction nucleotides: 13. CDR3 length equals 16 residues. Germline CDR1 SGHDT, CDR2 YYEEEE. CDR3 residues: CASSATDRLPLEKLFF. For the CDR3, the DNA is TGTGCCAGCAGCGCCACGGACAGGCTCCCCCTTGAAAAACTGTTTTTT.

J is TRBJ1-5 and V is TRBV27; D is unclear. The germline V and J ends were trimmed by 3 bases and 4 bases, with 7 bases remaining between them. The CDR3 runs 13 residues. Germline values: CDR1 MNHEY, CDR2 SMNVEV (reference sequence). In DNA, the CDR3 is TGTGCCAGCAGTTTTGGCCCGAATCAGCCCCAGCATTTT. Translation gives CASSFGPNQPQHF.

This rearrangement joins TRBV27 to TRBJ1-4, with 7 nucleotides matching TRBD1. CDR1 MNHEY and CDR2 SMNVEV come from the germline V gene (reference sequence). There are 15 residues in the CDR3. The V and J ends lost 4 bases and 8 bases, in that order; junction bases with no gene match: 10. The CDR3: CASSSNDRVGEKLFF. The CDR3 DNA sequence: TGTGCCAGCAGTTCAAACGACAGGGTCGGGGAAAAACTGTTTTTT.

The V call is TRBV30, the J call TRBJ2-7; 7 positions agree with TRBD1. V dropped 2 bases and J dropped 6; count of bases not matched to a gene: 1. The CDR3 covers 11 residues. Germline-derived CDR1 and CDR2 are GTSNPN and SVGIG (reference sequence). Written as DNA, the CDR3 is TGTGCCTGGAGTCCAGGGGGCGAGCAGTACTTC. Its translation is CAWSPGGEQYF.

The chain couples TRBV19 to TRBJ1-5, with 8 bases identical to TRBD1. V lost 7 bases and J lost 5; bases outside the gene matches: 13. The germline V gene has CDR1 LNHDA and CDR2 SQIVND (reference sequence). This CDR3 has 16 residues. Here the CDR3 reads CASKLWARGLDQPQHF. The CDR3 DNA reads TGTGCCAGTAAATTGTGGGCCAGGGGGCTTGATCAGCCCCAGCATTTT. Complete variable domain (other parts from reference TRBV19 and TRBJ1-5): DGGITQSPKYLFRKEGQNVTLSCEQNLNHDAMYWYRQDPGQGLRLIYYSQIVNDFQKGDIAEGYSVSREKKESFPLTVTSAQKNPTAFYLCASKLWARGLDQPQHFGDGTRLSIL.

CDR3 in amino acids: CASSEGTGGFYTEAFF. CDR3 in DNA: TGTGCCAGCAGTGAGGGGACAGGGGGTTTCTACACTGAAGCTTTCTTT. The chain uses TRBV6-1 and TRBJ1-1; 11 bases line up with TRBD1. Germline V gene sequence: CDR1 MNHNS, CDR2 SASEGT. V shed 3 bases, J shed 3 bases, and the junction held 6 bases outside the gene matches. This CDR3 has 16 amino acids.

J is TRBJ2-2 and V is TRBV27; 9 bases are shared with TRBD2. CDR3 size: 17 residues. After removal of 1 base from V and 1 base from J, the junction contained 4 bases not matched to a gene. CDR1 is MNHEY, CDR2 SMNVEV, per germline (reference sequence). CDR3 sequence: CASSLWPSGVNTGELFF. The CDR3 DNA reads TGTGCCAGCAGTTTATGGCCTAGCGGGGTGAACACCGGGGAGCTGTTTTTT.

The CDR3 region is CASSPQQGYGYTF. CDR3 nucleotides: TGTGCCAGCAGCCCACAACAGGGATATGGCTACACCTTC. This chain links TRBV9 with TRBJ1-2; perhaps TRBD1 as D (6 bases). The CDR3 consists of 13 residues. The germline gives CDR1 SGDLS, CDR2 YYNGEE. Between the trimmed V and J ends, which lost 4 bases and 5 bases, there was a span of 12 bases.

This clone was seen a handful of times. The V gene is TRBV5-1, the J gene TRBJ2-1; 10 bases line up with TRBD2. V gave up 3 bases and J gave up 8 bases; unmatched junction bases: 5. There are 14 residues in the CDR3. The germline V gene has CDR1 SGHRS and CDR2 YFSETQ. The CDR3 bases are TGCGCCAGCAGCTGGTATACTAGCGGGGATGAGCAGTTCTTC. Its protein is CASSWYTSGDEQFF.

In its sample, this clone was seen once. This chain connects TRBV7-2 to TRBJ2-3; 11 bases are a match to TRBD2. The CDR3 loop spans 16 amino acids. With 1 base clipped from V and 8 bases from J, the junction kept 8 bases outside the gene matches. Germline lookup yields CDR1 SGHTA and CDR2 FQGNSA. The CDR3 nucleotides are TGTGCCAGCAGCTTAGGTACTAGCGGGGGTCTTGGTACGCAGTATTTT. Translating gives CASSLGTSGGLGTQYF.

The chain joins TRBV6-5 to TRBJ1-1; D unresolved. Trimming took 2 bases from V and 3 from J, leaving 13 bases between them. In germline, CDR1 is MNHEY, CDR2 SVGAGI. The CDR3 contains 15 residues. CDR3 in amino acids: CASSYAGLSDTEAFF. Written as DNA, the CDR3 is TGTGCCAGCAGTTACGCTGGGCTGTCGGACACTGAAGCTTTCTTT.

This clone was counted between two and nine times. CDR3 DNA sequence: TGTGCCAGCAGTTGGGGGGTTGTTGAAAAACTGTTTTTT. Translating it yields CASSWGVVEKLFF. The chain links TRBV6-6 to TRBJ1-4; D is possibly TRBD1 (5 bases). The CDR3 consists of 13 residues. CDR1 is MNHNY and CDR2 is SVGAGI in the germline V gene (reference sequence). Between the trimmed V and J ends, which lost 4 bases and 7 bases, there was a span of 10 bases.

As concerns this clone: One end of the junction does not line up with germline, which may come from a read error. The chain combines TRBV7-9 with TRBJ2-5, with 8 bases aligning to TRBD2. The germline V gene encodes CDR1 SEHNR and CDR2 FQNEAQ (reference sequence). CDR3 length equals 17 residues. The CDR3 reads CASSLALAGGLQETQHF. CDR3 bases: TGTGCCAGCAGCTTAGCTCTGGCGGGGGGTCTCCAAGAGACCCAGCACTTC.

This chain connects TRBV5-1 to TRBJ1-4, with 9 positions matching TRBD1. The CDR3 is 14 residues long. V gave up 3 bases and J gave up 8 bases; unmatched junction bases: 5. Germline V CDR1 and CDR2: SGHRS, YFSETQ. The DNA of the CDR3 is TGCGCCAGCAGCTGGGACAGGGAGAACGAAAAACTGTTTTTT. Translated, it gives CASSWDRENEKLFF.

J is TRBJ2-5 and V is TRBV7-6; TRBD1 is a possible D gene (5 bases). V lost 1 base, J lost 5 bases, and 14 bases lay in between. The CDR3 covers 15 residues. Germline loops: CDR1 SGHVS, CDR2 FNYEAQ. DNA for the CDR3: TGTGCCAGCAGCTTAGGGGGCACCCACGGGGAGACCCAGTACTTC. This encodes CASSLGGTHGETQYF.

The CDR3 here is CASSLIAGGAYNEQFF. The CDR3 bases are TGTGCCAGCAGCCTTATAGCGGGGGGAGCATACAATGAGCAGTTCTTC. The chain has TRBV7-9 and TRBJ2-1; TRBD2 matches 10 bases. The length of the CDR3 is 16 residues. In germline, CDR1 is SEHNR, CDR2 FQNEAQ (reference sequence). The V gene end was trimmed by 5 bases and the J gene end by 4 bases; junction bases not matched to a gene: 8.

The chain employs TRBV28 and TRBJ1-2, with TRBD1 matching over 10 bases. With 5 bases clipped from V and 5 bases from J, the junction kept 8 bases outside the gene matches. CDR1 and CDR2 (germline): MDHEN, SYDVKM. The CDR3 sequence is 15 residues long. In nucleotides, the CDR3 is TGTGCCAGCAGTACTTGGGACAGGGGAGGATATGGCTACACCTTC. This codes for CASSTWDRGGYGYTF.

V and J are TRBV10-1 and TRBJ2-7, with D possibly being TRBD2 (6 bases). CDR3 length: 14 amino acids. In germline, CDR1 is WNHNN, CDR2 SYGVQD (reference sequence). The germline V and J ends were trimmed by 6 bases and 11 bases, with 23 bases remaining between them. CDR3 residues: CASSSTGTPFKEYF. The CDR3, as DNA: TGCGCCAGCAGCAGCACCGGGACTCCCTTTAAGGAGTACTTC.

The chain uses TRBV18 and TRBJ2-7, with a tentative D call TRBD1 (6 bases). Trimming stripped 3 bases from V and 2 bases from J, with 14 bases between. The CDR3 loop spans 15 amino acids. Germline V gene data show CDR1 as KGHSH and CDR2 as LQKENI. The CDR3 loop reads CASSPPGTLTYEQYF. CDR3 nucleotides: TGTGCCAGCTCACCGCCCGGGACACTCACCTACGAGCAGTACTTC.

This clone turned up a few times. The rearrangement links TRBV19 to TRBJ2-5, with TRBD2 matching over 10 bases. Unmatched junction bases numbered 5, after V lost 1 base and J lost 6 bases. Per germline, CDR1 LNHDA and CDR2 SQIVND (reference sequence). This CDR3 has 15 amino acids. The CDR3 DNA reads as TGTGCCAGTAGTATAGTGGCTAGCGGGGGAAAGACCCAGTACTTC. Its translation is CASSIVASGGKTQYF.

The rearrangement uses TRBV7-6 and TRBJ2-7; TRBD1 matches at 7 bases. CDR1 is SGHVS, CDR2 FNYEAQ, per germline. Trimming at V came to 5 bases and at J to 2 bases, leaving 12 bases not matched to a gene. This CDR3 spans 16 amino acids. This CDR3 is CASSPGTDREPYEQYF. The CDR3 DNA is TGTGCCAGCAGCCCCGGAACTGACAGGGAGCCCTACGAGCAGTACTTC.